One sample yielded the 24 T cell receptor beta chains listed below, sequenced in a study of CD8 T cells in ankylosing spondylitis. TCRdb fed the 5' RACE reads into MiXCR, producing one record per CDR3 protein. This table has around 250,000 distinct CDR3 sequences, around a tenth appearing once. Sequencing was performed on blood, either unsorted or a sorted T cell fraction (not recorded which). Receptor source: a male donor with ankylosing spondylitis or in good health (not recorded which).

This clonotype was counted ten times or more. This chain links TRBV6-5 with TRBJ2-1, with 7 bases aligning to TRBD2. After removal of 2 bases from V and 4 bases from J, the junction contained 5 bases not matched to a gene. There are 15 residues in the CDR3. Germline CDR1 MNHEY, CDR2 SVGAGI. The CDR3 loop reads CASSYERGPYNEQFF. In nucleotides, the CDR3 is TGTGCCAGCAGTTACGAGCGGGGCCCTTACAATGAGCAGTTCTTC.

This chain joins TRBV5-6 and TRBJ1-2; D is uncertain. CDR3 size: 12 residues. Germline CDR1 and CDR2: SGHDT and YYEEEE. V lost 2 bases and J lost 13, with 15 bases in between. The CDR3 DNA reads as TGTGCCAGCAGCTTATCCACTGGTCGGGTCACCTTC. Its translation: CASSLSTGRVTF.

This clonotype appeared a single time. Mismatch with germline at one junction end may stem from a read error. The chain joins TRBV7-9 to TRBJ2-1; D gene unclear. This CDR3 comprises 13 residues. CDR1 is SEHNR and CDR2 is FQNEAQ in the germline V gene (reference sequence). This CDR3 is CTSSLVGYNEQFF. The DNA of the CDR3 is TGTACCAGCAGCTTAGTGGGGTACAATGAGCAGTTCTTC.

This clonotype was observed at least ten times. This sequence joins TRBV5-1 and TRBJ2-7; D unresolved. This CDR3 is built from 13 residues. Germline assignment: CDR1 SGHRS and CDR2 YFSETQ. V dropped 1 base and J dropped 4 bases, with 9 bases sitting between them. The CDR3 DNA sequence: TGCGCCAGCAGCTTGCGGGTCGGATACGAGCAGTACTTC. Amino acid sequence: CASSLRVGYEQYF.

The chain couples TRBV13 to TRBJ2-7; 7 nucleotides line up with TRBD1. J lost 4 bases, V lost 0 bases, and 6 bases had no gene match. This CDR3 is 15 amino acids long. Germline CDR1 PRHDT, CDR2 FYEKMQ (reference sequence). The CDR3 coding sequence is TGTGCCAGCAGCTTAGGCCTTGGGACAGAGTACGAGCAGTACTTC. Protein product: CASSLGLGTEYEQYF.

The chain recombines TRBV5-1 with TRBJ1-5; D gene unclear. Germline loops: CDR1 SGHRS, CDR2 YFSETQ. Trimming cost V 4 bases and J 0 bases, with 11 bases left between them. CDR3 length equals 15 residues. CDR3 protein: CASSPWTGSNQPQHF. CDR3 bases: TGCGCCAGCAGCCCGTGGACCGGTAGCAATCAGCCCCAGCATTTT.

At least ten counts were recorded for this clonotype. The chain recombines TRBV12-3 or TRBV12-4 with TRBJ2-1; D ambiguous. V was pared by 2 bases and J by 0 bases, with 8 bases between. The CDR3 has 15 residues. DNA of the CDR3: TGTGCCAGCAGTTTAAGTATTATCTCCTACAATGAGCAGTTCTTC. Residues: CASSLSIISYNEQFF.

This clonotype was counted ten times or more. The V gene is TRBV20-1, the J gene TRBJ2-3, with TRBD2 matching 10 bases. From germline, CDR1 is DFQATT and CDR2 SNEGSKA (reference sequence). J gave up 2 bases and V 6 bases, and 5 bases lay outside the gene matches. CDR3 length: 14 residues. The CDR3 DNA is TGCAGTGCCCGACTAGCGGGCTTCACAGATACGCAGTATTTT. Translating gives CSARLAGFTDTQYF.

This clonotype was seen a handful of times. The chain carries TRBV28 and TRBJ2-1, with D tentatively TRBD2 (5 bases). The CDR3 consists of 16 residues. V lost 3 bases to trimming and J lost 5 bases, with 17 bases between them. Germline V gene sequence: CDR1 MDHEN, CDR2 SYDVKM. The CDR3 DNA reads TGTGCCAGCAGTTTTCGTATCGGGATTAAGGACAATGAGCAGTTCTTC. Protein product: CASSFRIGIKDNEQFF.

This clonotype is a singleton in its sample. This could be a read error, since a much larger clone is one nucleotide away. The genes are TRBV20-1 and TRBJ2-2; tentatively, D is TRBD2 (5 bases). In germline, CDR1 is DFQATT, CDR2 SNEGSKA (reference sequence). The CDR3 contains 14 residues. As DNA, the CDR3 is TGCAGTGCTCCGGCCGGGGAGAACGCCGGGGAGCTGTTTTTT. Translation gives CSAPAGENAGELFF.

Of note for this clonotype: A single base separates this from a much larger clone, so it may be a read error. The chain has TRBV6-4 and TRBJ2-1, with D possibly matching TRBD2 (6 bases). This CDR3 has 13 amino acids. Germline CDR1 is MRHNA and CDR2 is SNTAGT. The CDR3 protein is CASGGSSYNERFF. CDR3 nucleotide sequence: TGTGCCAGCGGGGGGAGCTCCTACAATGAGCGGTTCTTC.

This clonotype occurred many times. The V gene is TRBV5-1, the J gene TRBJ2-5, with unresolved D. V lost 6 bases and J lost 5, with 5 bases in between. The germline gives CDR1 SGHRS, CDR2 YFSETQ. This CDR3 region has 10 residues. For the CDR3, the DNA is TGCGCCAGCAAGGGCGAGACCCAGTACTTC. Protein: CASKGETQYF.

This clonotype was seen many times. CDR3 DNA: TGCGCCAGCAGCCCCTGGGACAGTCTTAACTATGGCTACACCTTC. This translates into CASSPWDSLNYGYTF. V usage is TRBV5-1 and J usage is TRBJ1-2; 7 bases align to TRBD1. Looked up from germline, CDR1 is SGHRS and CDR2 is YFSETQ. With 4 bases clipped from V and 1 base from J, the junction kept 7 bases outside the gene matches. This CDR3 has 15 amino acids.

This clonotype was seen ten or more times. The gene calls are TRBV10-3 and TRBJ2-1; TRBD1 might be the D (6 bases). Germline V gene sequence: CDR1 ENHRY, CDR2 SYGVKD. The CDR3 totals 16 residues. Trimming left V 3 bases short and J 10 bases short, with 22 bases between. The CDR3 DNA sequence: TGTGCCATCAGTGACCTTAGAGCCGGGACACCTGTGGAGCAGTTCTTC. Its translation: CAISDLRAGTPVEQFF.

This clonotype occurred many times. The junction departs from germline at one end; a sequencing error may be responsible. V is TRBV5-6 and J is TRBJ1-1, with TRBD1 as a possible D gene (5 bases). The CDR3 totals 14 residues. Germline CDR1 reads SGHDT; CDR2 reads YYEEEE. As DNA, the CDR3 is TGTGCCAGCAGCCGGGCGGGACTGAAGACTGAAGCTTTCTTT. This gives the protein CASSRAGLKTEAFF. The variable domain in full, with the rest retrieved from reference TRBV5-6 and TRBJ1-1, is DAGVTQSPTHLIKTRGQQVTLRCSPKSGHDTVSWYQQALGQGPQFIFQYYEEEERQRGNFPDRFSGHQFPNYSSELNVNALLLGDSALYLCASSRAGLKTEAFFGQGTRLTVV.

The chain employs TRBV28 and TRBJ2-1, with 11 bases identical to TRBD1. From germline, CDR1 is MDHEN and CDR2 SYDVKM. This CDR3 spans 15 amino acids. With V trimmed by 5 bases and J by 6 bases, 6 bases remained unmatched. The CDR3 region is CASSRTGGEINEQFF. CDR3 in DNA: TGTGCCAGCAGTCGGACAGGGGGCGAAATCAATGAGCAGTTCTTC.

At least ten counts were recorded for this clonotype. This sequence joins TRBV6-1 and TRBJ2-2; a weak D match, TRBD2 (7 bases). The germline CDR1 and CDR2 sequences are MNHNS and SASEGT. The V gene lost 0 bases and the J gene lost 6 bases, with 8 bases spanning the gap. This CDR3 is built from 14 residues. Here the CDR3 DNA reads TGTGCCAGCAGTGAAGCGGGGGGGCCCGGGGAGCTGTTTTTT. This encodes CASSEAGGPGELFF.

This clonotype appeared many times. J is TRBJ2-2 and V is TRBV6-1; D is ambiguous. The V and J ends lost 1 base and 3 bases respectively, with 9 bases between them. CDR3 length: 15 amino acids. CDR1 MNHNS and CDR2 SASEGT come from the germline V gene. The CDR3, as DNA: TGTGCCAGCAGTGAAGGTCAGACTGACACCGGGGAGCTGTTTTTT. Translating it yields CASSEGQTDTGELFF.

This clonotype occurred a few times. The J gene is TRBJ2-7, the V gene TRBV3-1; possible D gene TRBD2, 6 bases. This CDR3 has 14 residues. The germline CDR1 and CDR2 sequences are LGHDT and YNNKEL (reference sequence). Between the trimmed V and J ends, which lost 3 bases and 6 bases, there was a span of 15 bases. Here the CDR3 reads CASSHSTAGREQYF. In DNA form, the CDR3 reads TGTGCCAGCAGCCACTCCACGGCGGGGCGCGAGCAGTACTTC.

This clonotype was counted ten times or more. The chain uses TRBV24-1 and TRBJ2-1, with 14 bases aligning to TRBD2. Per germline, CDR1 KGHDR and CDR2 SFDVKD. V was clipped by 9 bases and J by 8 bases; unmatched bases: 14. This CDR3 spans 17 amino acids. CDR3 sequence: CATSTSGRANEFDEQFF. Written as DNA, the CDR3 is TGTGCCACCTCGACTAGCGGGAGGGCCAACGAATTTGATGAGCAGTTCTTC.

This clonotype was seen ten or more times. The CDR3 spells CASRRGTGAKGGELFF. For the CDR3, the DNA is TGTGCCAGCAGAAGAGGGACAGGGGCCAAGGGCGGGGAGCTGTTTTTT. The chain has TRBV6-1 and TRBJ2-2, with 10 bases aligning to TRBD1. Germline V gives CDR1 MNHNS, CDR2 SASEGT. CDR3 length: 16 residues. With 6 bases clipped from V and 7 bases from J, the junction kept 11 bases outside the gene matches.

This clonotype was found many times. The gene calls are TRBV9 and TRBJ2-3; D gene ambiguous. Germline V lookup: CDR1 SGDLS, CDR2 YYNGEE. V was cut by 4 bases and J by 4 bases, with 10 bases left in between. The CDR3 totals 13 residues. The chain's CDR3 is CASSPRWADTQYF. The CDR3 DNA reads TGTGCCAGCAGCCCCCGGTGGGCAGATACGCAGTATTTT.

The rearrangement joins TRBV5-1 to TRBJ1-5; no firm D call. Germline values: CDR1 SGHRS, CDR2 YFSETQ. V lost 4 bases to trimming and J lost 2 bases, with 19 bases between them. The CDR3 sequence is 17 residues long. Here the CDR3 reads CASSQGILGEGNQPQHF. CDR3 sequence (DNA): TGCGCCAGCAGCCAAGGGATCCTCGGGGAAGGCAATCAGCCCCAGCATTTT.

This clonotype came up many times. This chain joins TRBV20-1 and TRBJ2-7, with D perhaps TRBD2 (6 bases). Germline lookup yields CDR1 DFQATT and CDR2 SNEGSKA (reference sequence). The V gene lost 0 bases and the J gene lost 3 bases, with 21 bases spanning the gap. The CDR3 is 17 residues long. The CDR3: CSARDPRGSGRYYEQYF. CDR3 coding DNA: TGCAGTGCTAGAGATCCCCGAGGGAGCGGGCGCTACTACGAGCAGTACTTC.